This is a list of T cell receptor beta chains from one sample in a study of blood T cell repertoires in COVID-19. Measured with immunoSEQ multiplex PCR; TCRdb has only the in-frame clones, and not every one. Among under 110,000 clones listed, roughly 92% were seen once. Sequenced input: peripheral blood. The source is a man aged 50-59 years with active COVID-19. Each CDR3 is given with its conserved first and last residue. Each record gives: clone size, V gene, D gene, J gene, CDR3 protein, CDR3 DNA. D genes are given only for firm matches. Some rows have no size entry. The others give once, few or many, or a class for an expanded clone.

.	TRBV18	TRBD1	TRBJ1-1	CASSPPEDRLAFF	TGTGCCAGCTCACCACCGGAGGACAGGTTAGCTTTCTTT
.	TRBV11-3	TRBD2	TRBJ2-1	CASSFRAGYNEQFF	TGTGCCAGCAGCTTTAGAGCGGGGTACAATGAGCAGTTCTTC
.	TRBV28	.	TRBJ2-7	CASSAPRGTHYEQYF	TGTGCCAGCAGTGCCCCCCGGGGAACCCACTACGAGCAGTACTTC
.	TRBV3-1/TRBV3-2	TRBD2	TRBJ2-1	CASSHRLAGGGNEQFF	TGTGCCAGCAGCCACCGACTAGCGGGAGGAGGCAATGAGCAGTTCTTC
once	TRBV6-5	TRBD2	TRBJ2-7	CASSYGTSGGRYEQYF	TGTGCCAGCAGTTACGGGACTAGCGGAGGAAGATACGAGCAGTACTTC
.	TRBV19	.	TRBJ1-4	CASMRTSNEKLFF	TGTGCCAGTATGAGGACAAGTAATGAAAAACTGTTTTTT
.	TRBV28	.	TRBJ1-1	CASSLSLGQRLAFF	TGTGCCAGCAGCCTAAGTCTCGGACAGAGGTTAGCTTTCTTT
.	TRBV19	.	TRBJ1-1	CASSLRKTNTEAFF	TGTGCCAGTAGTCTCAGGAAAACGAACACTGAAGCTTTCTTT
.	TRBV5-4	TRBD1	TRBJ2-1	CASSLQGVTTNEQFF	TGTGCCAGCAGCTTGCAGGGGGTGACGACAAATGAGCAGTTCTTC
.	TRBV13	TRBD2	TRBJ2-1	CASSLDGGRGEQFF	TGTGCCAGCAGCTTAGACGGCGGGAGGGGCGAGCAGTTCTTC
.	TRBV29-1	.	TRBJ2-3	CSVRVQFTDTQYF	TGCAGCGTACGGGTTCAGTTCACAGATACGCAGTATTTT
once	TRBV7-9	.	TRBJ1-1	CASSPRFGAGDTEAFF	TGTGCCAGCAGCCCAAGATTTGGGGCTGGCGACACTGAAGCTTTCTTT
.	TRBV3-1/TRBV3-2	TRBD1	TRBJ2-1	CASSLGTGYNEQFF	TGTGCCAGCAGCCTCGGGACAGGGTACAATGAGCAGTTCTTC
.	TRBV4-2	.	TRBJ2-2	CASSQEGSGTGELFF	TGTGCCAGCAGCCAAGAGGGGTCGGGGACCGGGGAGCTGTTTTTT
.	TRBV15	.	TRBJ1-2	CATSPGFGYTF	TGTGCCACCAGTCCAGGGTTTGGCTACACCTTC
.	TRBV18	TRBD1	TRBJ2-1	CASSTRSSGGVYNEQFF	TGTGCCAGCTCAACCAGAAGTTCAGGGGGCGTATACAATGAGCAGTTCTTC
few	TRBV2	.	TRBJ1-1	CASSTLAMNTEAFF	TGTGCCAGCAGTACCCTGGCCATGAACACTGAAGCTTTCTTT
.	TRBV19	TRBD2	TRBJ2-1	CASSPGGLAGGPYNEQFF	TGTGCCAGTAGTCCAGGAGGACTAGCGGGAGGCCCCTACAATGAGCAGTTCTTC
once	TRBV6-5	TRBD1	TRBJ2-2	CASIIQGAHGELFF	TGTGCCAGCATCATACAGGGGGCGCACGGGGAGCTGTTTTTT
.	TRBV23-1	.	TRBJ2-5	CASSQSRVQETQYF	TGCGCCAGCAGTCAATCTCGGGTTCAAGAGACCCAGTACTTC
.	TRBV2	.	TRBJ1-4	CASSEAVRDTTNEKLFF	TGTGCCAGCAGTGAAGCGGTCCGGGACACCACTAATGAAAAACTGTTTTTT
.	TRBV3-1/TRBV3-2	.	TRBJ2-3	CASSPPPPDTQYF	TGTGCCAGCAGCCCTCCCCCCCCAGATACGCAGTATTTT
once	TRBV19	.	TRBJ1-1	CASSPTWDTEAFF	TGTGCCAGTAGTCCGACATGGGACACTGAAGCTTTCTTT
.	TRBV5-4	TRBD1	TRBJ1-1	CASSLGGTRGMNTEAFF	TGTGCCAGCAGCTTGGGGGGTACCAGGGGGATGAACACTGAAGCTTTCTTT
.	TRBV15	.	TRBJ1-2	CATSRTNPVFYTF	TGTGCCACCAGCAGAACAAATCCAGTGTTCTACACCTTC
.	TRBV12-3/TRBV12-4	.	TRBJ1-1	CASSLIARPEAFF	TGTGCCAGCAGTTTAATTGCGAGGCCTGAAGCTTTCTTT
.	TRBV6-6	TRBD2	TRBJ2-7	CASSYLFSYSGGRRDEQYF	TGTGCCAGCAGCTACTTATTTTCCTACTCCGGCGGGAGGAGGGACGAGCAGTACTTC
.	TRBV14	.	TRBJ2-7	CASAQGSEQYF	TGTGCCAGCGCCCAGGGGAGTGAGCAGTACTTC
.	TRBV27	TRBD2	TRBJ2-7	CASSPLTGAGGFYEQYF	TGTGCCAGCAGTCCGCTCACCGGGGCGGGGGGCTTCTACGAGCAGTACTTC
.	TRBV19	TRBD1	TRBJ1-5	CASSPGQDNQPQHF	TGTGCCAGTAGTCCGGGACAGGACAATCAGCCCCAGCATTTT
.	TRBV19	.	TRBJ2-4	CASSIPGNIQYF	TGTGCCAGTAGTATACCAGGCAACATTCAGTACTTC
.	TRBV4-1	.	TRBJ2-1	CASSTTDWKDNEQFF	TGCGCCAGCAGCACGACAGATTGGAAGGACAATGAGCAGTTCTTC
.	TRBV5-1	.	TRBJ2-2	CASSLEWATGELFF	TGCGCCAGCAGCTTGGAGTGGGCGACCGGGGAGCTGTTTTTT
.	TRBV6-5	.	TRBJ1-2	CASTSAGGANGYTF	TGTGCCAGCACCAGTGCGGGGGGCGCAAATGGCTACACCTTC
.	TRBV9	TRBD2	TRBJ2-5	CASGGTSGAETQYF	TGTGCCAGCGGGGGGACGAGCGGGGCAGAGACCCAGTACTTC
.	TRBV6-6	TRBD1	TRBJ1-6	CASSWGQGYSPLHF	TGTGCCAGCAGTTGGGGACAGGGGTATTCACCCCTCCACTTT
.	TRBV6-5	.	TRBJ1-2	CASSYRGGYGGYTF	TGTGCCAGCAGTTACCGCGGCGGGTACGGTGGCTACACCTTC
.	TRBV2	.	TRBJ2-2	CASSELGPINTGELFF	TGTGCCAGCAGTGAACTGGGCCCAATAAACACCGGGGAGCTGTTTTTT
.	TRBV9	TRBD2	TRBJ2-1	CASSVGLAGGREQFF	TGTGCCAGCAGCGTAGGACTAGCGGGAGGTAGGGAGCAGTTCTTC
.	TRBV25-1	.	TRBJ2-5	CASSSRDFQETQYF	TGTGCCAGCAGTTCTCGGGACTTCCAAGAGACCCAGTACTTC
.	TRBV30	.	TRBJ2-1	CAWSVNRPTKVNEQFF	TGTGCCTGGAGTGTAAACCGGCCTACTAAAGTCAATGAGCAGTTCTTC
.	TRBV6-1	TRBD1	TRBJ1-4	CASSEGGQGEKLFF	TGTGCCAGCAGTGAAGGGGGACAGGGAGAAAAACTGTTTTTT
.	TRBV3-1/TRBV3-2	.	TRBJ2-2	CASSQVSGSRELFF	TGTGCCAGCAGCCAAGTTTCAGGTTCCCGGGAGCTGTTTTTT